This TCR beta chain was identified in a study of T cells after posttransplantation cyclophosphamide. Assay: immunoSEQ multiplex PCR; the TCRdb copy retains only in-frame clones and omits some. Counted here are about 15,000 clones, about four fifths occurring once; the ten biggest clones make up about 5%. This CDR3 spans 14 amino acids. V was clipped by 4 bases and J by 5 bases; unmatched bases: 5. Looked up from germline, CDR1 is LGHNA and CDR2 is YNFKEQ. Whole-study findings and limits: Later blood repertoires were often dominated by clones from the donor CD8+ memory compartment. Blood and skin or GI T cell repertoires showed limited TRB overlap. Recipient CMV seropositivity and CMV reactivation strongly tracked TRB clonality.

Control samples came 1 year after myeloablative marrow transplants with methotrexate plus calcineurin inhibitor. Remarks on this clone: Its antigen is currently unknown.

The TCR was taken from a male patient aged 18 to 29 who received an allogeneic stem cell transplant from a related donor, was CMV-positive, and had no GVHD. Some T cells here may be from the graft donor. Sequencing used PBMCs, obtained less than 400 days after allogeneic stem cell transplant with calcineurin inhibitor and methotrexate. V and J are TRBV4-2 and TRBJ1-2, with TRBD1 matching 9 bases. In DNA, the CDR3 is TGTGCCAGCAGCCGGGAGGGACAGGGATATGGCTACACCTTC. Translating gives CASSREGQGYGYTF.